Shown below are 14 T cell receptor beta chains from a single sample sequenced in a study of control samples from healthy donors and cancer patients. Produced via immunoSEQ multiplex PCR; TCRdb's table is partial and in-frame only. The sample gives about 170,000 clones, approximately 91% of which show up once; around 2% is in the top ten. Sequencing was performed on blood. These receptors were collected from a woman aged 40 to 50 in good health.

Written as DNA, the CDR3 is TGTGCCAGCAGCCCGAGATTCGACAGTGTAGTAAGTTCGTATTTT. Its protein product is CASSPRFDSVVSSYF. The V and J genes are TRBV7-2 and TRBJ1-3; possible D gene TRBD1, 5 bases. Germline values: CDR1 SGHTA, CDR2 FQGNSA. This CDR3 is 15 amino acids long. Deletions cut 5 bases from V and 16 bases from J, with 27 bases between. Variable domain in full (rest from reference TRBV7-2 and TRBJ1-3): GAGVSQSPSNKVTEKGKDVELRCDPISGHTALYWYRQSLGQGLEFLIYFQGNSAPDKSGLPSDRFSAERTGGSVSTLTIQRTQQEDSAVYLCASSPRFDSVVSSYFGEGSWLTVV.

The chain is built from TRBV3-1 (or the pseudogene TRBV3-2) and TRBJ2-7; D possibly corresponds to TRBD2 (5 bases). This CDR3 has 13 residues. Germline V CDR1 and CDR2: LGHDT, YNNKEL (reference sequence). V lost 1 base and J lost 6, with 10 bases in between. The CDR3 nucleotides read TGTGCCAGCAGCCAAGGGACTTTCTCCGAGCAGTACTTC. Amino acids: CASSQGTFSEQYF.

This chain joins TRBV3-1 (or the pseudogene TRBV3-2) and TRBJ2-2; TRBD1 agrees at 8 bases. V was clipped by 4 bases and J by 5 bases; unmatched bases: 9. This CDR3 spans 16 amino acids. CDR1 is LGHDT and CDR2 is YNNKEL in the germline V gene (reference sequence). CDR3 DNA: TGTGCCAGCAGCCCGCCTTCCAGGGGGCGAACCGGGGAGCTGTTTTTT. Residues: CASSPPSRGRTGELFF.

This chain joins TRBV19 and TRBJ1-1; 7 nucleotides match TRBD1. This CDR3 is 15 amino acids long. Germline trimming cut 3 bases from V and 5 bases from J; bases unmatched to any gene: 9. Germline V gene sequence: CDR1 LNHDA, CDR2 SQIVND (reference sequence). The CDR3 DNA reads TGTGCCAGTAGTATTACCATGACAGGGAGGACTGAAGCTTTCTTT. Protein sequence: CASSITMTGRTEAFF.

The chain links TRBV27 to TRBJ2-7, with D maybe TRBD2 (6 bases). CDR1 MNHEY and CDR2 SMNVEV come from the germline V gene (reference sequence). The V end lost 4 bases, the J end lost 3 bases, and 10 bases lay between the germline ends. The length of the CDR3 is 13 residues. In DNA form, the CDR3 reads TGTGCCAGCAGTTCGGGACTCCACTACGAGCAGTACTTC. Encoded protein: CASSSGLHYEQYF.

The chain couples TRBV5-8 to TRBJ2-4; D ambiguous. The germline V gene encodes CDR1 SGHTS and CDR2 YDEGEE. V was pared by 5 bases and J by 1 base, with 16 bases between. The CDR3 totals 16 residues. CDR3 residues: CASSYGVVLAKNIQYF. The CDR3 DNA reads as TGTGCCAGCAGTTATGGGGTGGTCCTCGCCAAAAACATTCAGTACTTC.

This chain links TRBV11-2 with TRBJ2-3; TRBD1 agrees at 12 bases. The CDR3 has 17 amino acids. The germline CDR1 and CDR2 sequences are SGHAT and FQNNGV. The junction had 8 bases not matched to a gene; V was cut back by 6 bases and J by 1 base. CDR3 DNA: TGTGCCAGCAGTCCGGGACAGGGGGCCGTAGGCACAGATACGCAGTATTTT. Translation gives CASSPGQGAVGTDTQYF.

The chain has TRBV14 and TRBJ1-1; D possibly corresponds to TRBD1 (5 bases). V dropped 2 bases and J dropped 10 bases, with 14 bases sitting between them. There are 13 residues in the CDR3. Looked up from germline, CDR1 is SGHDN and CDR2 is FVKESK. CDR3: CASSQSPQGSAFF. The CDR3 nucleotides are TGTGCCAGCAGCCAATCCCCGCAGGGATCAGCTTTCTTT. Full variable domain (outside the CDR3, taken from reference TRBV14 and TRBJ1-1): EAGVTQFPSHSVIEKGQTVTLRCDPISGHDNLYWYRRVMGKEIKFLLHFVKESKQDESGMPNNRFLAERTGGTYSTLKVQPAELEDSGVYFCASSQSPQGSAFFGQGTRLTVV.

The chain joins TRBV3-1 (or the pseudogene TRBV3-2) to TRBJ2-1; TRBD2 matches at 9 bases. The CDR3 extends over 15 amino acids. J lost 8 bases, V lost 5 bases, and 10 bases had no gene match. Germline V gene data show CDR1 as LGHDT and CDR2 as YNNKEL (reference sequence). The CDR3 DNA reads as TGTGCCAGCAGCTTAACCGGGACTAGCTCCCATGAGCAGTTCTTC. As protein: CASSLTGTSSHEQFF.

V gene TRBV18 combines with J gene TRBJ2-5; D is ambiguous. The CDR3 loop spans 14 amino acids. V was trimmed by 3 bases and J by 2 bases, leaving 10 bases between them. CDR1 is KGHSH, CDR2 LQKENI, per germline. CDR3 coding DNA: TGTGCCAGCTCACCTGGTCTAGTTCAAGAGACCCAGTACTTC. As protein: CASSPGLVQETQYF.

The chain carries TRBV18 and TRBJ1-1; TRBD1 is a possible D gene (5 bases). Germline V CDR1 and CDR2: KGHSH, LQKENI. The CDR3 has 13 residues. Trimming left V 3 bases short and J 4 bases short, with 9 bases between. The CDR3 region has the DNA TGTGCCAGCTCACCCAGGGAGTTCACTGAAGCTTTCTTT. It specifies CASSPREFTEAFF.

The V gene is TRBV6-2 or TRBV6-3, the J gene TRBJ2-6; TRBD1 might be the D (5 bases). Trimming took 2 bases from V and 2 from J, leaving 7 bases between them. The CDR3 length is 15 residues. Per germline, CDR1 MNHEY and CDR2 SVGEGT. DNA of the CDR3: TGTGCCAGCAGTTACAAGGGGACTGGGGCCAACGTCCTGACTTTC. Residues: CASSYKGTGANVLTF.

CDR3 sequence (DNA): TGTGCCAGCAGTTTCGGGAGGGGTCAGCCCCAGCATTTT. Translation gives CASSFGRGQPQHF. V usage is TRBV27 and J usage is TRBJ1-5, with D perhaps matching TRBD1 (5 bases). This CDR3 spans 13 amino acids. The germline V gene encodes CDR1 MNHEY and CDR2 SMNVEV (reference sequence). Trimming pared 3 bases from V and 6 bases from J, leaving 9 bases between.

This clone was observed once. The chain joins TRBV28 to TRBJ1-2; no clear D gene. Germline V gene lookup returns CDR1 MDHEN and CDR2 SYDVKM. This CDR3 region has 12 residues. V gave up 5 bases and J gave up 6 bases, with 10 bases separating them. The chain's CDR3 is CASSPSADGYTF. CDR3 bases: TGTGCCAGCAGTCCAAGCGCCGATGGCTACACCTTC.